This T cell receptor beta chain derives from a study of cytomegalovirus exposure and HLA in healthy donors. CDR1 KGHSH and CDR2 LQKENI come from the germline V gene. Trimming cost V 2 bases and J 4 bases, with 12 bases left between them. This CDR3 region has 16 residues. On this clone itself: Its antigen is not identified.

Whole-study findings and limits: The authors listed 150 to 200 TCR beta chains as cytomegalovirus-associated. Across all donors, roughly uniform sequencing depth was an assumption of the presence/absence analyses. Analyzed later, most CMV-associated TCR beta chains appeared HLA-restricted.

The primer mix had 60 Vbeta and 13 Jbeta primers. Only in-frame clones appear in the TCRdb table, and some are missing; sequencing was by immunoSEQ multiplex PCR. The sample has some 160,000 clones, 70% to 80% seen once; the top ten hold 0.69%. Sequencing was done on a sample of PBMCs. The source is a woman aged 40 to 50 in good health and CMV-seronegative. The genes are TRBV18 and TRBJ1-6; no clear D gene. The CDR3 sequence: CASSPAVTAYNSPLHF. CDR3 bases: TGTGCCAGCTCACCAGCAGTGACTGCGTATAATTCACCCCTCCACTTT. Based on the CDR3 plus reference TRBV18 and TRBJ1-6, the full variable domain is NAGVMQNPRHLVRRRGQEARLRCSPMKGHSHVYWYRQLPEEGLKFMVYLQKENIIDESGMPKERFSAEFPKEGPSILRIQQVVRGDSAAYFCASSPAVTAYNSPLHFGNGTRLTVT.